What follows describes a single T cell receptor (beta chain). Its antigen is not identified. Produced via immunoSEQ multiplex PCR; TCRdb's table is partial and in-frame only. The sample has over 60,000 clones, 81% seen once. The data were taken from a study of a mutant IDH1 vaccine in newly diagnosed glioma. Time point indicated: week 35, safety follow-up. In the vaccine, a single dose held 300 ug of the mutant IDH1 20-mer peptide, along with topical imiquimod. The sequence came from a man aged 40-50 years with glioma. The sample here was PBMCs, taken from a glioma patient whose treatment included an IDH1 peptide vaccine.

CDR3 sequence (DNA): TGCGCCAGCAGCCAAGAGGGGGCCGGCACGCAGTATTTT. This sequence encodes CASSQEGAGTQYF. The chain carries TRBV4-3 and TRBJ2-3; tentative D call: TRBD1 (6 bases). Germline V gene lookup returns CDR1 LGHNA and CDR2 YSLEER. V was trimmed by 0 bases and J by 9 bases, leaving 10 bases between them. This CDR3 spans 13 amino acids.